This T cell receptor beta chain was recovered during a study of early T cells in non-severe SARS-CoV-2 infection. Study-level information: Unpaired chains resulted from sequencing bulk RNA of unsorted whole blood.

With 6 bases clipped from V and 4 bases from J, the junction kept 11 bases outside the gene matches. CDR1 is SQVTM, CDR2 ANQGSEA, per germline. The CDR3 loop spans 14 amino acids. This clonotype was seen ten or more times. MiXCR was run by TCRdb on the 5' RACE reads, yielding one entry per CDR3 protein. The sample contains approximately 40,000 distinct CDR3 sequences, approximately 8.9% of which appear only once. The material sequenced was whole blood. The chain joins TRBV29-1 to TRBJ1-2; 7 positions agree with TRBD1. The TCR sequence derives from an adult who was a healthcare worker with PCR-confirmed SARS-CoV-2 infection or an uninfected control (not recorded which). The CDR3 sequence: CSVFGGGQAYGYTF. For the CDR3, the DNA is TGCAGCGTCTTCGGGGGAGGACAGGCCTATGGCTACACCTTC.